The 5 T cell receptor beta chains below were found in one sample sequenced in a study of OX40 agonist ivuxolimab in advanced cancers. Clones were read by immunoSEQ multiplex PCR, and TCRdb kept only the in-frame ones, dropping some. Among some 83,000 clones listed, 86% were seen once. The sequenced sample was CD4+ or CD8+ T cells sorted from blood, obtained in a trial of the OX40 agonist ivuxolimab. These receptors were obtained from an adult with an advanced solid tumor such as melanoma, head and neck, liver or kidney cancer.

The genes are TRBV11-3 and TRBJ2-1, with 7 bases identical to TRBD2. The CDR3 sequence is 14 residues long. The V gene end was trimmed by 5 bases and the J gene end by 4 bases; junction bases not matched to a gene: 5. Germline V gene sequence: CDR1 SGHNT, CDR2 YENEEA. The CDR3: CASSPGTNYNEQFF. The CDR3 nucleotides are TGTGCCAGCAGCCCCGGGACTAATTACAATGAGCAGTTCTTC.

The chain is built from TRBV14 and TRBJ1-2, with a possible D match to TRBD1 (6 bases). The CDR3 is made up of 13 amino acids. Trimming removed 5 bases from V and 5 bases from J, with 12 bases in between. CDR1 is SGHDN and CDR2 is FVKESK in the germline V gene. The CDR3 loop reads CASSSDRSYGYTF. In DNA form, the CDR3 reads TGTGCCAGCAGCTCCGACAGGTCGTATGGCTACACCTTC.

The CDR3 nucleotides are TGCGCCAGCGGTGAGGGGTCTGACTCTGGAAACACCATATATTTT. Its translation is CASGEGSDSGNTIYF. The rearrangement uses TRBV5-1 and TRBJ1-3, with TRBD1 as a possible D gene (5 bases). In germline, CDR1 is SGHRS, CDR2 YFSETQ. The germline V and J ends were trimmed by 7 bases and 0 bases, with 14 bases remaining between them. The CDR3 consists of 15 residues.

The chain carries TRBV6-5 and TRBJ1-1; D may be TRBD1 (5 bases). This CDR3 has 14 amino acids. V lost 2 bases and J 1 base, leaving 8 bases between the germline ends. Per the germline V gene, CDR1 is MNHEY and CDR2 is SVGAGI. CDR3 sequence (DNA): TGTGCCAGCAGTTACAGGGGTACGAACACTGAAGCTTTCTTT. It codes for CASSYRGTNTEAFF.

The rearrangement uses TRBV28 and TRBJ1-5; D possibly corresponds to TRBD1 (6 bases). Trimming removed 6 bases at V and 0 bases at J, with 15 bases between. The length of the CDR3 is 16 residues. CDR1 MDHEN and CDR2 SYDVKM come from the germline V gene. CDR3 sequence reads: CASRINRANSNQPQHF. CDR3 nucleotides: TGTGCCAGCAGGATTAACAGGGCTAATAGCAATCAGCCCCAGCATTTT.